This TCR beta chain was sequenced for a study of CXCR3-negative and CXCR3-positive naive CD8 T cells. Study-level findings and limits: More hydrophobic TRB CDR3s were found in CXCR3-positive naive cells than in CXCR3-negative naive cells. The TRBV-TRBJ usage of naive CXCR3-negative and CXCR3-positive cells was similar, but that of memory cells differed. Both naive subsets had comparably high diversity; memory CD8+ cells much lower.

From germline, CDR1 is LGHNA and CDR2 YNFKEQ. The CDR3 consists of 16 residues. Comment on this clonotype: What it binds is not known.

Sorting was done in triplicate for each CD8+ T cell subset (about 320,000 cells each). CD45RO-CCR7+CD27+CD95- defined naive CD8+ T cells. The TRB cDNA libraries were prepared by 5' RACE with UMI labels. TCRdb reprocessed the 5' RACE reads, with one entry per CDR3 protein and no DNA. The sample holds 150,000 to 180,000 distinct CDR3 sequences. The rearrangement links TRBV4-2 to TRBJ2-7. Specimen: naive CXCR3+ CD8+ T cells from blood. This sample's subset: CD45RO-CCR7+CD27+CD95- naive CD8+ T cells expressing CXCR3 (TNR3+). The TCR originated in a human donor in good health. Some clones in this sample may be carry-over from other donors' samples. The CDR3 sequence is CASSQAISGFSYEQYF.